The source of this T cell receptor (delta chain) is a study of gamma-delta T cells after stem cell transplantation. Notes on this clone: TCRdb's protein, taken from a much larger clone, differs from this DNA's translation at residue 11, likely owing to a read error; the protein displayed comes from the DNA.

TCRdb re-analyzed the RT-PCR reads via CATT. The sample shows 1,000 to 1,500 delta-chain clones, around 5.3% of them seen only once. The V segment lost 0 bases and the J segment 5 bases; nucleotides outside the gene matches: 18. The CDR3 contains 19 residues. Looked up from germline, CDR1 is TSWWSYY and CDR2 is QGS. The specimen sequenced was gamma-delta T cells. This chain joins TRDV1 and TRDJ1, with 7 positions matching TRDD3. This sequence was found in a human donor. It is not recorded whose cells these are; they may come from a transplant donor. The CDR3 bases are TGTGCTCTTGGGGAACTTAAGGTGGGCACCCGGGGGATTGCGGATAAACTCATCTTT. Translated: CALGELKVGTRGIADKLIF.